This entry describes one T cell receptor beta chain. Ages ranged from about 18 to 89 years, with residence in 24 US areas. Cohort 3 recovery required two negative PCRs, clearance, or symptom resolution. These data originate in a study of blood T cell repertoires in COVID-19. The germline V and J ends were trimmed by 1 base and 1 base, with 13 bases remaining between them. Germline V gives CDR1 MNHNS, CDR2 SASEGT. This CDR3 is built from 16 residues. In the authors' methods: Reference gene primers were amplified, and this amplification served to estimate nucleated cell counts. Data came from immunoSEQ multiplex PCR; TCRdb stores just in-frame clones and leaves some out. V, J and clone size are taken as reported in that table, and D and trimming were inferred from the DNA itself. Of hundreds of thousands of clones in the sample, 89% are singletons; the top ten hold roughly 5.3%.

The TCR was taken from a man aged 60 to 69 who had recovered from COVID-19. Sequencing was carried out using PBMCs or T cells enriched from blood (not recorded which). The rearrangement joins TRBV6-1 to TRBJ2-5, with D perhaps TRBD1 (5 bases). CDR3 bases: TGTGCCAGCAGTGAAGGGTTAGGGGTCGGCCAAGAGACCCAGTACTTC. Its protein product is CASSEGLGVGQETQYF.